The 24 T cell receptor beta chains in this list originate from one sample, sequenced in a study of cytomegalovirus exposure and HLA in healthy donors. The PCR used 60 Vbeta and 13 Jbeta primers. Clones were read by immunoSEQ multiplex PCR, and TCRdb kept only the in-frame ones, dropping some. The sample includes over 110,000 clones, around three quarters seen only once; the top ten take around 2.5%. Sequenced: PBMCs. These receptors all stem from a woman aged 18 to 35 in good health and CMV-seropositive.

This chain links TRBV5-6 with TRBJ1-3; 7 bases are shared with TRBD1. Unmatched junction bases numbered 14, after V lost 4 bases and J lost 13 bases. This CDR3 is 14 amino acids long. In germline, CDR1 is SGHDT, CDR2 YYEEEE. The CDR3 DNA follows: TGTGCCAGCAGCGTGAGACAGGGCGGAAAGTCGATATATTTT. It encodes CASSVRQGGKSIYF.

This clone has only a few counts. The chain combines TRBV18 with TRBJ1-4; no clear D gene. CDR3 length: 14 residues. Germline loops: CDR1 KGHSH, CDR2 LQKENI. V was clipped by 2 bases and J by 8 bases, with 12 bases between them. The CDR3 protein is CASSPGSQREKLFF. The CDR3 DNA reads TGTGCCAGCTCACCAGGGAGCCAGCGGGAAAAACTGTTTTTT.

V and J are TRBV2 and TRBJ2-2; 9 bases agree with TRBD1. V lost 6 bases to trimming and J lost 1 base; unmatched junction nucleotides: 6. The CDR3 covers 16 residues. The germline V gene has CDR1 SNHLY and CDR2 FYNNEI. In DNA form, the CDR3 reads TGTGCCAGCAGAGCCTGGGGACAGGGGAACACCGGGGAGCTGTTTTTT. Translation: CASRAWGQGNTGELFF. Drawing the rest from reference TRBV2 and TRBJ2-2, the complete variable domain is EPEVTQTPSHQVTQMGQEVILRCVPISNHLYFYWYRQILGQKVEFLVSFYNNEISEKSEIFDDQFSVERPDGSNFTLKIRSTKLEDSAMYFCASRAWGQGNTGELFFGEGSRLTVL.

CDR3 amino acids: CASSPHIGQPQHF. The CDR3 nucleotides read TGTGCCAGCAGCCCTCACATTGGTCAGCCCCAGCATTTT. V and J are TRBV27 and TRBJ1-5; D is ambiguous. Looked up from germline, CDR1 is MNHEY and CDR2 is SMNVEV (reference sequence). The CDR3 loop spans 13 amino acids. The ends were cut back, 6 bases at V and 6 bases at J, with 12 bases in the middle.

The chain couples TRBV7-9 to TRBJ2-5; 12 bases fit TRBD1. Germline lookup yields CDR1 SEHNR and CDR2 FQNEAQ (reference sequence). V lost 4 bases and J lost 5; bases outside the gene matches: 2. The CDR3 runs 14 residues. CDR3 coding DNA: TGTGCCAGCAGCTGGGACAGGGGGCTTGAGACCCAGTACTTC. Amino acid sequence: CASSWDRGLETQYF.

The chain recombines TRBV5-4 with TRBJ2-6; 9 positions match TRBD1. The CDR3 runs to 18 residues. CDR1 is SGHNT and CDR2 is YYREEE in the germline V gene (reference sequence). V shed 1 base, J shed 1 base, and the junction held 6 bases outside the gene matches. As DNA, the CDR3 is TGTGCCAGCAGCTTGCCAAGGACAGGGGTGTCTGGGGCCAACGTCCTGACTTTC. Encoded protein: CASSLPRTGVSGANVLTF.

The rearrangement joins TRBV6-6 to TRBJ1-1, with a possible D match to TRBD1 (6 bases). The CDR3 contains 12 residues. CDR1 MNHNY and CDR2 SVGAGI come from the germline V gene (reference sequence). Trimming took 5 bases from V and 6 from J, leaving 10 bases between them. For the CDR3, the DNA is TGTGCCAGCAGTGGGGGGGCGGCTGAAGCTTTCTTT. Amino acid sequence: CASSGGAAEAFF.

The V gene is TRBV4-2, the J gene TRBJ2-1; 10 positions agree with TRBD2. Trimming took 0 bases from V and 0 from J; bases not matched to a gene: 14. Germline V gives CDR1 LGHNA, CDR2 YNFKEQ. The CDR3 runs 21 residues. The CDR3 sequence: CASSQDVGLAVTTSSYNEQFF. Here the CDR3 DNA reads TGTGCCAGCAGCCAAGACGTCGGACTAGCGGTAACGACGAGCTCCTACAATGAGCAGTTCTTC.

V is TRBV5-1 and J is TRBJ2-3, with D maybe TRBD2 (6 bases). The CDR3 length is 15 residues. With 0 bases removed from V and 2 bases from J, the gap between germline ends came to 10 bases. Germline CDR1 is SGHRS and CDR2 is YFSETQ. The CDR3 DNA is TGCGCCAGCAGCTTGGGGGCGGGGATCACAGATACGCAGTATTTT. Translated, it gives CASSLGAGITDTQYF.

The sample holds a few counts of this clone. This chain joins TRBV11-2 and TRBJ2-3, with D tentatively TRBD2 (6 bases). Trimming removed 5 bases from V and 2 bases from J, with 17 bases in between. This CDR3 has 16 residues. CDR1 is SGHAT, CDR2 FQNNGV, per germline. In DNA, the CDR3 is TGTGCCAGCAGCCCCATTACTAGCAGGACCACAGATACGCAGTATTTT. Protein product: CASSPITSRTTDTQYF.

This clone appeared a single time. V is TRBV7-9 and J is TRBJ2-5; a possible D gene is TRBD2 (5 bases). V dropped 6 bases and J dropped 5 bases, with 16 bases sitting between them. The CDR3 totals 14 residues. Germline V CDR1 and CDR2: SEHNR, FQNEAQ (reference sequence). The CDR3 loop reads CASRRGYRGETQYF. CDR3 coding DNA: TGTGCCAGCAGGAGAGGTTACCGAGGGGAGACCCAGTACTTC.

The chain has TRBV7-8 and TRBJ1-5, with 8 bases matching TRBD1. The length of the CDR3 is 16 residues. The trim removed 3 bases at V and 7 bases at J, leaving 11 bases unmatched. Germline CDR1 reads SGHVS; CDR2 reads FQNEAQ. The CDR3 coding sequence is TGTGCCAGCAGCTTTGCGCCCCAGGGGGCGGGACAGCCCCAGCATTTT. Translation gives CASSFAPQGAGQPQHF.

The chain combines TRBV6-5 with TRBJ2-7, with no clear D. Trimming removed 4 bases from V and 3 bases from J, with 10 bases in between. Germline-derived CDR1 and CDR2 are MNHEY and SVGAGI. CDR3 length: 13 residues. CDR3 residues: CASSSSSDYEQYF. Here the CDR3 DNA reads TGTGCCAGCAGTTCCAGTTCAGACTACGAGCAGTACTTC.

The rearrangement links TRBV11-2 to TRBJ2-7; D may be TRBD2 (7 bases). The CDR3 is 17 amino acids. Germline lookup yields CDR1 SGHAT and CDR2 FQNNGV. The V and J ends lost 5 bases and 0 bases respectively, with 20 bases between them. CDR3 in amino acids: CASSRTTGGLLSYEQYF. The CDR3, as DNA: TGTGCCAGCAGCCGGACCACCGGGGGGCTGCTCTCCTACGAGCAGTACTTC.

This sequence joins TRBV7-2 and TRBJ2-7; 9 nucleotides match TRBD1. V lost 3 bases, J lost 5 bases, and 8 bases stayed unmatched. The germline gives CDR1 SGHTA, CDR2 FQGNSA. This CDR3 is built from 15 residues. The CDR3 sequence: CASSFSRDRVHEQYF. The CDR3 coding sequence is TGTGCCAGCAGCTTCAGCCGGGACAGGGTCCACGAGCAGTACTTC.

The chain employs TRBV5-1 and TRBJ2-7; 8 nucleotides match TRBD2. The CDR3 extends over 14 amino acids. J was trimmed by 4 bases and V by 0 bases; bases with no gene match: 3. The V gene's germline CDR1 is SGHRS and CDR2 YFSETQ. The CDR3 DNA sequence: TGCGCCAGCAGCTTGGGACTAGCGAGGTACGAGCAGTACTTC. Residues: CASSLGLARYEQYF.

Regarding this clone: The identical CDR3 is also encoded by other nucleotide sequences in the sample. CDR3 nucleotide sequence: TGTGCCAGCAGTTTAATGTTAGGACTTAGTAGGGACTATGGCTACACCTTC. This sequence encodes CASSLMLGLSRDYGYTF. The rearrangement joins TRBV28 to TRBJ1-2; D ambiguous. Germline CDR1 and CDR2: MDHEN and SYDVKM. CDR3 length equals 17 residues. V was pared by 2 bases and J by 3 bases, with 19 bases between.

This chain connects TRBV4-2 to TRBJ2-6; D is uncertain. V lost 0 bases, J lost 2 bases, and 8 bases lay in between. Germline loops: CDR1 LGHNA, CDR2 YNFKEQ. The CDR3 has 16 residues. The CDR3 DNA is TGTGCCAGCAGCCAAGAGCAAGGAGCTGGGGCCAACGTCCTGACTTTC. Its protein is CASSQEQGAGANVLTF.

The chain employs TRBV6-5 and TRBJ2-2, with 11 bases lining up with TRBD2. Germline V gene sequence: CDR1 MNHEY, CDR2 SVGAGI. After removal of 2 bases from V and 7 bases from J, the junction contained 6 bases not matched to a gene. CDR3 size: 16 residues. CDR3 region: CASSYGLAGGHGELFF. The DNA of the CDR3 is TGTGCCAGCAGTTACGGCCTAGCGGGGGGCCACGGGGAGCTGTTTTTT.

In its sample, this clone was seen once. The V call is TRBV19, the J call TRBJ1-5; D not resolved. Germline V gene sequence: CDR1 LNHDA, CDR2 SQIVND (reference sequence). The length of the CDR3 is 15 residues. V dropped 0 bases and J dropped 1 base, with 7 bases sitting between them. The CDR3 loop is CASSIEAASNQPQHF. The CDR3 DNA sequence: TGTGCCAGTAGTATAGAGGCGGCCAGCAATCAGCCCCAGCATTTT.

The chain recombines TRBV6-1 with TRBJ1-2, with TRBD1 identical over 9 bases. CDR3 length equals 14 residues. With V trimmed by 5 bases and J by 8 bases, 9 bases remained unmatched. The germline V gene has CDR1 MNHNS and CDR2 SASEGT. The CDR3 DNA follows: TGTGCCAGCAGTCGGGACAGGGAAAAGGGAGGCTACACCTTC. It specifies CASSRDREKGGYTF.

This chain uses TRBV2 with TRBJ1-5; TRBD1 aligns across 7 bases. V lost 8 bases to trimming and J lost 3 bases; unmatched junction nucleotides: 4. CDR3 length: 13 residues. From germline, CDR1 is SNHLY and CDR2 FYNNEI. The chain's CDR3 is CASSTGDNQPQHF. CDR3 sequence (DNA): TGTGCCAGCTCCACAGGGGACAATCAGCCCCAGCATTTT.

The chain combines TRBV19 with TRBJ1-3; D uncertain. V lost 5 bases and J 7 bases, leaving 6 bases between the germline ends. Germline V gives CDR1 LNHDA, CDR2 SQIVND (reference sequence). The CDR3 totals 11 residues. The CDR3 DNA follows: TGTGCCAGTAGTTCCGGGAACACCATATATTTT. Amino acid sequence: CASSSGNTIYF.

The chain combines TRBV30 with TRBJ2-5, with a weak D call TRBD2 (6 bases). This CDR3 comprises 10 residues. The germline CDR1 and CDR2 sequences are GTSNPN and SVGIG (reference sequence). Trimming stripped 8 bases from V and 2 bases from J, with 6 bases between. The CDR3 region has the DNA TGTGCCGGGGGGCAAGAGACCCAGTACTTC. Translated, it gives CAGGQETQYF.